This is a list of T cell receptor beta chains from one sample in a study of naive and memory T cell subsets. TCRdb itself ran the UMI-ligation and nested PCR reads through MiXCR, one entry per CDR3 protein. The sample records 89,000 or so distinct CDR3 sequences, over 10% being singletons. The material sequenced was central memory CD4+ T cells from blood. These receptors were taken from a human donor in good health. The CDR3 runs from the conserved cysteine through the conserved F or W. The D gene is left open where the match is weak. Clone size is not always given. Where it is, it says once, few, many or a class for expanded clones.

D	V	size	J	CDR3	DNA
-	TRBV15	-	TRBJ2-5	CATSRAPTATQETQYF	TGTGCCACCAGCAGAGCCCCCACAGCTACGCAAGAGACCCAGTACTTC
TRBD2	TRBV6-2/TRBV6-3	-	TRBJ2-1	CASSYGTSGRSSYNEQFF	TGTGCCAGCAGTTACGGGACTAGCGGGAGGAGCTCCTACAATGAGCAGTTCTTC
-	TRBV20-1	many	TRBJ2-7	CSGQGPEYEQYF	TGCAGCGGTCAGGGCCCAGAATACGAGCAGTACTTC
TRBD2	TRBV5-5	many	TRBJ2-1	CASSLMAGVEFF	TGTGCCAGCAGCTTGATGGCGGGAGTGGAGTTCTTC
-	TRBV5-5	few	TRBJ1-4	CASSFGSLGEKLFF	TGTGCCAGCAGCTTCGGCTCTCTCGGGGAAAAACTGTTTTTT
TRBD1	TRBV18	-	TRBJ1-2	CASSPRTGDIYGYTF	TGTGCCAGCTCACCACGGACAGGGGACATCTATGGCTACACCTTC
-	TRBV20-1	-	TRBJ1-5	CSARDLGNGQPQHF	TGCAGTGCTAGAGATCTAGGGAATGGGCAGCCCCAGCATTTT
-	TRBV7-9	few	TRBJ2-7	CASSLMDGFYEQYF	TGTGCCAGCAGCCTTATGGACGGATTCTACGAGCAGTACTTC
TRBD2	TRBV20-1	many	TRBJ2-4	CSARGGTSGSYIQYF	TGCAGTGCTAGAGGGGGGACTAGCGGGAGTTACATTCAGTACTTC
TRBD1	TRBV5-1	-	TRBJ1-1	CASSLGQGAIWNTEAFF	TGCGCCAGCAGCTTGGGACAGGGGGCGATTTGGAACACTGAAGCTTTCTTT
TRBD2	TRBV29-1	many	TRBJ2-5	CSVVFAGVVTETQYF	TGCAGCGTTGTGTTCGCGGGAGTCGTAACAGAGACCCAGTACTTC
-	TRBV10-3	many	TRBJ1-2	CAISEPGTVYGYTF	TGTGCCATCAGTGAGCCGGGGACGGTCTATGGCTACACCTTC
-	TRBV6-1	few	TRBJ1-5	CASRVDGGQPQHF	TGTGCCAGCAGGGTCGACGGCGGTCAGCCCCAGCATTTT
-	TRBV11-2	many	TRBJ2-3	CATRSLADTQYF	TGTGCCACCAGATCTTTAGCAGATACGCAGTATTTT
-	TRBV29-1	-	TRBJ2-7	CSVSPAGSSSYEQYF	TGCAGCGTGTCCCCCGCGGGGAGTAGCTCCTACGAGCAGTACTTC